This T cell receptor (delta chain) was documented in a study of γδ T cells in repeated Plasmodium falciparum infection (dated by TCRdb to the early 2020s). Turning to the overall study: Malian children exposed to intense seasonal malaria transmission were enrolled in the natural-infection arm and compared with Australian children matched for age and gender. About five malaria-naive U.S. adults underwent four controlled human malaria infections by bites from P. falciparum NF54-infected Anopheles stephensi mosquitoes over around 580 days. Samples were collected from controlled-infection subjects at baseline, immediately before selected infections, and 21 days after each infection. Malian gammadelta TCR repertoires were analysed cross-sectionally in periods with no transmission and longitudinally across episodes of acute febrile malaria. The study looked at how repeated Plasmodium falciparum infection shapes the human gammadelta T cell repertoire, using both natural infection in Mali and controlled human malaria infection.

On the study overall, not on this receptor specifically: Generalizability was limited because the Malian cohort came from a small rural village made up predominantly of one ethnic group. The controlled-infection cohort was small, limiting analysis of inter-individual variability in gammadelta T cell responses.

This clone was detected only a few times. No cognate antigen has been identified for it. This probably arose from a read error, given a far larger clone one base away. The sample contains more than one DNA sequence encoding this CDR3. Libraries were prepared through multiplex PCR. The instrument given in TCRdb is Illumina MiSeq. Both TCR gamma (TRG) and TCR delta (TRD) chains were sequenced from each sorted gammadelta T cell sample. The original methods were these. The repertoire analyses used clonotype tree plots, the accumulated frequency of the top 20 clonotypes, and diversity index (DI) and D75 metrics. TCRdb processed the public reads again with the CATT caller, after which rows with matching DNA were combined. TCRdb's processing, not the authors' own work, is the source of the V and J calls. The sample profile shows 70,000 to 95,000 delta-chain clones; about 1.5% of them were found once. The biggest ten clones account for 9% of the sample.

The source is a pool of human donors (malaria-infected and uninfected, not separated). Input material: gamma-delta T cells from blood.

The CDR3 region: CACDTGDALTAQLFF. The nucleotides read TGTGCCTGTGACACCGGGGATGCTCTGACAGCACAACTCTTCTTT. The chain employs TRDV2 and TRDJ2; D gene: possibly TRDD3, on 6 matching bases. The J gene is not listed in TCRdb, so it was assigned here from a DNA match to germline. V is pared back by 0 bases and J by 3 bases, with 10 bases lying between the germline termini. CDR1 and CDR2, per the germline V gene, are GEAIGNYY and EKD. From the cysteine up to the phenylalanine, the CDR3 has a length of 15 residues. Of all the DNA, just the CDR3 is kept, 45 bases in frame from base 1.